This T cell receptor beta chain is drawn from a study of resident and recirculating memory T cells in vitiligo. The wider study: Epidermis came from shave biopsies of lesional and nonlesional sites, plus PBMCs.

The CDR3 is 17 amino acids. V trimming: 4 bases; J trimming: 1 base; junction bases outside the gene matches: 8. Looked up from germline, CDR1 is GTSNPN and CDR2 is SVGIG (reference sequence). Assay used: immunoSEQ multiplex PCR; TCRdb lists only in-frame clones, some missing. The sample holds around 78,000 clones, approximately 90% seen once. General study results and limits: Vitiligo lesions lacked a unique dominant clone, and clonality varied.

Concerning this clone: Its specificity is unknown.

Patients had to be free of confetti depigmentation, indicating active vitiligo. Patients had received no treatment within the previous three months. The specimen was blood. This chain joins TRBV30 and TRBJ2-1; 12 bases match TRBD2. The TCR sequence derives from a male donor with vitiligo. The CDR3 here is CAWTIRLAGVSYNEQFF. CDR3 DNA: TGTGCCTGGACAATTCGACTAGCGGGAGTATCCTACAATGAGCAGTTCTTC.